A single sample gave rise to the 18 T cell receptor beta chains below, sequenced in a study of blood T cells in healthy people across ages. A second roughly 7 to 12 cycle PCR used barcoded and J-beta primers. TCRdb ran MiXCR on the 5' RACE reads and lists one entry per CDR3 protein. The sample holds about 940,000 distinct CDR3 sequences, about 44% seen once. Sequencing input: blood. These receptors all come from a man aged 25 to 40 in good health.

This clonotype came up a few times. The V and J genes are TRBV20-1 and TRBJ2-1, with D perhaps TRBD1 (5 bases). V shed 6 bases and J shed 7 bases, with 13 bases lying between them. CDR1 is DFQATT, CDR2 SNEGSKA, per germline (reference sequence). This CDR3 has 12 residues. Here the CDR3 reads CSAPTDSNEQFF. The CDR3 nucleotides are TGCAGTGCCCCGACAGATTCTAATGAGCAGTTCTTC.

This chain links TRBV9 with TRBJ2-1, with D possibly TRBD2 on 7 matching bases. CDR1 is SGDLS, CDR2 YYNGEE, per germline. This CDR3 region has 16 residues. Trimming removed 4 bases from V and 5 bases from J, with 19 bases in between. CDR3 sequence reads: CASSPREGGTNNEQFF. The CDR3 region has the DNA TGTGCCAGCAGCCCCCGCGAGGGGGGGACTAACAATGAGCAGTTCTTC. Combining the CDR3 with reference TRBV9 and TRBJ2-1 gives the whole variable domain DSGVTQTPKHLITATGQRVTLRCSPRSGDLSVYWYQQSLDQGLQFLIQYYNGEERAKGNILERFSAQQFPDLHSELNLSSLELGDSALYFCASSPREGGTNNEQFFGPGTRLTVL.

This clonotype was observed once. V gene TRBV7-9 combines with J gene TRBJ2-5; a weak D match, TRBD1 (6 bases). Per the germline V gene, CDR1 is SEHNR and CDR2 is FQNEAQ (reference sequence). V was pared by 3 bases and J by 1 base, with 12 bases between. This CDR3 contains 15 residues. CDR3 sequence (DNA): TGTGCCAGCAGCTTGGGGATGGGGGCCCAAGAGACCCAGTACTTC. Translated: CASSLGMGAQETQYF.

The sample holds many counts of this clonotype. V is TRBV29-1 and J is TRBJ2-7, with 9 bases fitting TRBD1. This CDR3 region has 15 residues. Looked up from germline, CDR1 is SQVTM and CDR2 is ANQGSEA. J lost 1 base, V lost 8 bases, and 12 bases had no gene match. In DNA form, the CDR3 reads TGCAGCAACTCAGGGACAGGGTTACAATCCTACGAGCAGTACTTC. Its translation is CSNSGTGLQSYEQYF.

This chain joins TRBV5-1 and TRBJ2-5; a weak D match, TRBD2 (5 bases). The CDR3 extends over 12 amino acids. V shed 3 bases and J shed 5 bases, with 8 bases lying between them. Germline assignment: CDR1 SGHRS and CDR2 YFSETQ. In nucleotides, the CDR3 is TGCGCCAGCAGCTGGGAGTTGGAGACCCAGTACTTC. This translates into CASSWELETQYF.

The chain has TRBV4-2 and TRBJ1-2; D not resolved. The V end lost 7 bases, the J end lost 8 bases, and 14 bases lay between the germline ends. The CDR3 spans 12 residues. Germline-derived CDR1 and CDR2 are LGHNA and YNFKEQ. CDR3 in amino acids: CASMDPLRGYTF. The CDR3 DNA sequence: TGTGCCAGCATGGATCCCCTCCGCGGCTACACCTTC.

The CDR3 is CASSDELYTF. CDR3 sequence (DNA): TGTGCCAGCAGTGATGAGCTCTACACCTTC. The chain uses TRBV6-1 and TRBJ1-2; D gene uncertain. This CDR3 has 10 residues. Trimming shortened V by 3 bases and J by 10 bases, and 6 bases separated the two germline ends. CDR1 is MNHNS and CDR2 is SASEGT in the germline V gene.

This clonotype was found a few times. The chain combines TRBV9 with TRBJ2-7, with a weak D call TRBD1 (6 bases). The CDR3 runs 15 residues. Germline loops: CDR1 SGDLS, CDR2 YYNGEE. Trimming shortened V by 2 bases and J by 3 bases, and 15 bases separated the two germline ends. CDR3 nucleotide sequence: TGTGCCAGCAGCGTCCACACAGGGTCCAGCTACGAGCAGTACTTC. This codes for CASSVHTGSSYEQYF.

This clonotype was seen only a few times. The chain couples TRBV24-1 to TRBJ2-5; 8 bases match TRBD2. This CDR3 spans 13 amino acids. J was trimmed by 4 bases and V by 4 bases; bases with no gene match: 1. Germline values: CDR1 KGHDR, CDR2 SFDVKD. The CDR3 reads CATSEAGAETQYF. CDR3 sequence (DNA): TGTGCCACCAGTGAAGCGGGGGCAGAGACCCAGTACTTC.

In this sample, this clonotype turned up a few times. The chain employs TRBV6-4 and TRBJ2-7, with 7 nucleotides matching TRBD2. The trim removed 7 bases at V and 7 bases at J, leaving 13 bases unmatched. Germline CDR1 reads MRHNA; CDR2 reads SNTAGT. The CDR3 contains 14 residues. CDR3 sequence: CASKPAGFYNEQYF. CDR3 in DNA: TGTGCCAGCAAGCCAGCGGGGTTTTACAATGAGCAGTACTTC.

This clonotype has more than one count but fewer than ten. This chain connects TRBV6-5 to TRBJ2-7; perhaps D is TRBD1 or TRBD2 (6 bases each). There are 16 residues in the CDR3. Germline V lookup: CDR1 MNHEY, CDR2 SVGAGI. V was trimmed by 0 bases and J by 2 bases, leaving 14 bases between them. DNA of the CDR3: TGTGCCAGCAGTTACTCGACTTCGGGGGCAGCCTACGAGCAGTACTTC. Protein product: CASSYSTSGAAYEQYF.

This clonotype was detected ten times or more. The V call is TRBV20-1, the J call TRBJ2-7, with TRBD1 matching over 7 bases. J gave up 0 bases and V 3 bases, and 8 bases lay outside the gene matches. The CDR3 covers 15 residues. Germline-derived CDR1 and CDR2 are DFQATT and SNEGSKA (reference sequence). The CDR3 region is CSASGQGDSSYEQYF. The CDR3 DNA sequence: TGCAGTGCTAGTGGGCAGGGGGATAGCTCCTACGAGCAGTACTTC.

The chain joins TRBV5-1 to TRBJ2-5; 9 nucleotides line up with TRBD1. V was pared by 7 bases and J by 4 bases, with 11 bases of the junction left unmatched. From germline, CDR1 is SGHRS and CDR2 YFSETQ. The CDR3 totals 15 residues. The CDR3 DNA reads as TGCGCCAGCTTTCAGGGACAGGGCGTCTCAGAGACCCAGTACTTC. Translation gives CASFQGQGVSETQYF.

The chain carries TRBV3-1 and TRBJ2-3, with D hard to call. This CDR3 is 13 amino acids long. The germline V gene has CDR1 LGHDT and CDR2 YNNKEL (reference sequence). Trimming removed 7 bases at V and 3 bases at J, with 11 bases between. CDR3 loop: CASTHPKTDTQYF. The CDR3, as DNA: TGTGCCAGCACCCACCCGAAAACAGATACGCAGTATTTT.

This clonotype was seen more than once but under ten times. V usage is TRBV13 and J usage is TRBJ2-1; no firm D call. Trimming removed 7 bases at V and 3 bases at J, with 10 bases between. The CDR3 has 13 residues. Germline V gives CDR1 PRHDT, CDR2 FYEKMQ (reference sequence). CDR3 region: CASTVDGYNEQFF. The CDR3 DNA is TGTGCCAGCACCGTGGACGGCTACAATGAGCAGTTCTTC.

The chain couples TRBV2 to TRBJ1-3, with 10 bases fitting TRBD1. This CDR3 region has 16 residues. Germline CDR1 and CDR2: SNHLY and FYNNEI. V was pared by 6 bases and J by 4 bases, with 9 bases of the junction left unmatched. The CDR3 sequence: CASRTLGQGKGNTIYF. The CDR3 coding sequence is TGTGCCAGCAGGACCTTGGGACAGGGGAAAGGAAACACCATATATTTT.

This clonotype came up once. The V gene is TRBV6-5, the J gene TRBJ1-1; 10 positions match TRBD1. This CDR3 region has 14 residues. The germline V gene has CDR1 MNHEY and CDR2 SVGAGI. Trimming took 5 bases from V and 4 from J; bases not matched to a gene: 4. The CDR3 loop is CASSDGTGVTEAFF. In nucleotides, the CDR3 is TGTGCCAGCAGTGACGGGACAGGGGTCACTGAAGCTTTCTTT.

In this sample, this clonotype turned up a few times. J is TRBJ2-1 and V is TRBV7-2; possibly TRBD1 or TRBD2 for D (6 bases each). The germline gives CDR1 SGHTA, CDR2 FQGNSA. Trimming shortened V by 5 bases and J by 0 bases, and 11 bases separated the two germline ends. This CDR3 comprises 15 residues. As DNA, the CDR3 is TGTGCCAGCAGCCAGGAGGGGGGCTCCTACAATGAGCAGTTCTTC. Its translation is CASSQEGGSYNEQFF.